This TCR beta chain is drawn from a study of blood T cell repertoires in COVID-19. Study context: Sites across the United States, Italy and Spain contributed samples from acute and convalescent COVID-19. T cells, B-cell-depleted T cells, or PBMCs provided the cDNA or gDNA that served as material.

TCRdb keeps only in-frame clones here, not all; method: immunoSEQ multiplex PCR. Counted here are under 200,000 clones, roughly 80% occurring once; the ten biggest clones make up approximately 5.1%. Germline V CDR1 and CDR2: SEHNR, FQNEAQ (reference sequence). Deletions cut 5 bases from V and 13 bases from J, with 20 bases between. This CDR3 region has 13 residues. Which cohort a participant joined came from the clinical history participants gave. The clonotype comes from a middle-aged woman with acute COVID-19. The chain links TRBV7-9 to TRBJ1-1, with D possibly TRBD1 on 5 matching bases. Material: PBMCs or T cells enriched from blood (not recorded which). The CDR3: CASSPPGGTGGFF. CDR3 coding DNA: TGTGCCAGCAGCCCTCCGGGGGGGACCGGCGGTTTCTTT.